The entry below describes one TCR beta chain. Its antigen is as yet unknown. The data derive from a study of T cells expressing NK-cell markers. TCRdb processed the 5' RACE reads again and assigns one entry to each CDR3 protein, with no DNA. The sample table includes fewer than 400,000 distinct CDR3 sequences. Points from the study as a whole: What remained unclear was the HCMV specificity of expanded NKG2C+ T cell clones.

The CDR3 sequence is 13 residues long. The germline V gene encodes CDR1 SQVTM and CDR2 ANQGSEA. This sequence originates from a man aged 18-69 years in good health. J is TRBJ2-7 and V is TRBV29-1. Sequenced material: blood T cells: a sorted CD56 or NKG2C T cell subset, CD4+ or CD8+ T cells, or bulk PBMC T cells (not recorded which). CDR3 sequence reads: CSALRSTTYEQYF.